Listed here are 28 T cell receptor beta chains from one sample, sequenced in a study of blood T cell repertoires in COVID-19. Method: immunoSEQ multiplex PCR; TCRdb's copy keeps in-frame clones and lacks some. This table has approximately 200,000 clones, 80% to 90% appearing once. Sequencing was done on a sample of peripheral blood. These TCRs come from a man aged 60 to 69 who had recovered from COVID-19.

The CDR3 bases are TGCGCCAGCAGCTGGAGGCTAGCGTCCGAGCAGTACTTC. Translated, it gives CASSWRLASEQYF. V and J are TRBV5-1 and TRBJ2-7; possibly TRBD2 for D (6 bases). Germline CDR1 SGHRS, CDR2 YFSETQ. V was pared by 3 bases and J by 6 bases, with 13 bases between. The CDR3 spans 13 residues.

The V call is TRBV6-1, the J call TRBJ1-3; 9 nucleotides line up with TRBD1. The V segment lost 4 bases and the J segment 4 bases; nucleotides outside the gene matches: 11. This CDR3 has 17 residues. The germline CDR1 and CDR2 sequences are MNHNS and SASEGT. The DNA for the CDR3 is TGTGCCAGCAGTGTCGGGACAGGGAGTATGGCGGGAAACACCATATATTTT. Its translation: CASSVGTGSMAGNTIYF.

J is TRBJ2-5 and V is TRBV5-3; D remains unclear. TRBV5-3 is identified as an open reading frame with a role that is uncertain. With 4 bases removed from V and 0 bases from J, the gap between germline ends came to 10 bases. The CDR3 totals 14 residues. The CDR3 sequence: CARSRNKDQETQYF. Here the CDR3 DNA reads TGTGCCAGAAGCCGTAACAAAGACCAAGAGACCCAGTACTTC.

V and J are TRBV7-6 and TRBJ1-1; weak D call: TRBD1 (6 bases). In germline, CDR1 is SGHVS, CDR2 FNYEAQ. V lost 5 bases and J lost 11, with 12 bases in between. The CDR3 contains 11 residues. The CDR3 sequence is CASSGAGEAFF. The DNA of the CDR3 is TGTGCCAGCAGCGGGGCAGGGGAGGCTTTCTTT.

For the CDR3, the DNA is TGTGCCAGCAGTCAACAACGGGGGGCGCATTTTTCACCCCTCCACTTT. This gives the protein CASSQQRGAHFSPLHF. The chain joins TRBV27 to TRBJ1-6; D possibly corresponds to TRBD1 (6 bases). The CDR3 has 16 residues. V was shortened by 5 bases and J by 9 bases, with 20 bases between the two germline ends. Per the germline V gene, CDR1 is MNHEY and CDR2 is SMNVEV (reference sequence).

The chain uses TRBV6-1 and TRBJ2-6; D remains unclear. Between the trimmed V and J ends, which lost 10 bases and 4 bases, there was a span of 14 bases. This CDR3 region has 14 residues. Germline-derived CDR1 and CDR2 are MNHNS and SASEGT. The CDR3 DNA is TGTGCCAACCAATTAGCTCCGGGGGCCAACGTCCTGACTTTC. This codes for CANQLAPGANVLTF.

The chain carries TRBV20-1 and TRBJ2-1; no clear D. Germline V gene lookup returns CDR1 DFQATT and CDR2 SNEGSKA (reference sequence). The CDR3 is 11 amino acids. V gave up 4 bases and J gave up 10 bases, with 11 bases separating them. CDR3 nucleotide sequence: TGCAGTGCTACGAGTGGGCACGAGCAGTTCTTC. Translated, it gives CSATSGHEQFF.

The chain links TRBV7-9 to TRBJ2-1; 12 bases match TRBD2. CDR3 length: 16 amino acids. Per the germline V gene, CDR1 is SEHNR and CDR2 is FQNEAQ (reference sequence). V shed 4 bases, J shed 6 bases, and the junction held 7 bases outside the gene matches. Here the CDR3 reads CASSSLAGGPGNEQFF. The CDR3 DNA reads TGTGCCAGCAGCTCCCTAGCGGGAGGGCCGGGCAATGAGCAGTTCTTC.

V is TRBV9 and J is TRBJ1-3, with no clear D. The ends were cut back, 4 bases at V and 0 bases at J, with 8 bases in the middle. Per germline, CDR1 SGDLS and CDR2 YYNGEE. The CDR3 extends over 14 amino acids. The CDR3 DNA is TGTGCCAGCAGCATTACAAGCTCTGGAAACACCATATATTTT. This encodes CASSITSSGNTIYF.

The chain is built from TRBV18 and TRBJ2-2; D possibly corresponds to TRBD2 (6 bases). Germline CDR1 KGHSH, CDR2 LQKENI. The CDR3 has 14 residues. V shed 6 bases and J shed 4 bases, with 12 bases lying between them. CDR3 amino acids: CASSAGLATGELFF. As DNA, the CDR3 is TGTGCCAGCTCCGCGGGGCTAGCCACCGGGGAGCTGTTTTTT.

The chain employs TRBV6-2 or TRBV6-3 and TRBJ2-1; 8 nucleotides align to TRBD2. With V trimmed by 5 bases and J by 7 bases, 10 bases remained unmatched. The germline V gene has CDR1 MNHEY and CDR2 SVGEGT. The CDR3 extends over 15 amino acids. CDR3 DNA: TGTGCCAGCAGTCCCGGGGGGGCTGGGCGTAATGAGCAGTTCTTC. Its translation: CASSPGGAGRNEQFF.

CDR3 in DNA: TGTGCCAGCAGTTTATTTCCGGGACAGGGGCCCAATGAAAAACTGTTTTTT. Amino acid sequence: CASSLFPGQGPNEKLFF. This rearrangement joins TRBV28 to TRBJ1-4, with TRBD1 matching 10 bases. Germline CDR1 and CDR2: MDHEN and SYDVKM. This CDR3 has 17 residues. The trim removed 1 base at V and 5 bases at J, leaving 7 bases unmatched.

The count of this clone is one. The chain recombines TRBV28 with TRBJ2-7; TRBD1 is a possible D gene (6 bases). Deletions cut 5 bases from V and 2 bases from J, with 13 bases between. The CDR3 has 14 residues. The germline CDR1 and CDR2 sequences are MDHEN and SYDVKM. The CDR3 protein is CASSPPDSPYEQYF. The CDR3 DNA follows: TGTGCCAGCAGTCCCCCGGACAGTCCCTACGAGCAGTACTTC.

For this clone: This specimen includes other DNA sequences encoding the same CDR3. The V call is TRBV5-1, the J call TRBJ2-7, with 9 bases fitting TRBD1. The V gene end was trimmed by 4 bases and the J gene end by 2 bases; junction bases not matched to a gene: 4. The CDR3 length is 14 residues. CDR1 and CDR2 from the germline V gene are SGHRS and YFSETQ. CDR3 protein: CASSPGTGTYEQYF. DNA for the CDR3: TGCGCCAGCAGCCCCGGGACAGGGACCTACGAGCAGTACTTC.

The chain couples TRBV30 to TRBJ1-5; the match to TRBD1 covers 8 bases. Germline assignment: CDR1 GTSNPN and CDR2 SVGIG (reference sequence). The J segment lost 5 bases and the V segment lost 6 bases, leaving 9 bases of the junction unmatched. CDR3 length: 14 amino acids. The CDR3 region is CACFAGTGDQPQHF. The CDR3 DNA reads TGTGCCTGCTTCGCCGGGACAGGTGATCAGCCCCAGCATTTT.

The rearrangement links TRBV11-3 to TRBJ2-7; 9 bases agree with TRBD2. The J segment lost 6 bases and the V segment lost 0 bases, leaving 9 bases of the junction unmatched. CDR3 length: 16 amino acids. Germline V CDR1 and CDR2: SGHNT, YENEEA. The CDR3 coding sequence is TGTGCCAGCAGCTTAGATAGTGGGGTAGCGGGGGCCGAGCAGTACTTC. Protein: CASSLDSGVAGAEQYF.

The chain recombines TRBV18 with TRBJ1-3; D unresolved. CDR1 and CDR2 from the germline V gene are KGHSH and LQKENI. Deletions cut 7 bases from V and 0 bases from J, with 10 bases between. The CDR3 has 14 amino acids. The CDR3 DNA sequence: TGTGCCAGCTTCGCACTAAGCTCTGGAAACACCATATATTTT. Its translation is CASFALSSGNTIYF.

The chain joins TRBV7-9 to TRBJ1-5; perhaps TRBD1 as D (5 bases). V lost 6 bases and J 1 base, leaving 10 bases between the germline ends. This CDR3 spans 14 amino acids. Germline-derived CDR1 and CDR2 are SEHNR and FQNEAQ (reference sequence). The CDR3 spells CASSFDRSNQPQHF. In nucleotides, the CDR3 is TGTGCCAGCAGTTTCGACAGAAGCAATCAGCCCCAGCATTTT.

The CDR3 reads CASSLGGGSMNEQYF. In DNA form, the CDR3 reads TGCGCCAGCAGCTTGGGAGGGGGCAGTATGAACGAGCAGTACTTC. This chain connects TRBV5-1 to TRBJ2-7, with 7 bases that match TRBD1. Trimming took 0 bases from V and 5 from J; bases not matched to a gene: 8. The CDR3 contains 15 residues. The germline V gene encodes CDR1 SGHRS and CDR2 YFSETQ.

The chain has TRBV27 and TRBJ1-2, with no clear D. Germline assignment: CDR1 MNHEY and CDR2 SMNVEV (reference sequence). V gave up 9 bases and J gave up 4 bases, with 24 bases separating them. The CDR3 loop spans 16 amino acids. This CDR3 is CARSLAGKRRAYGYTF. The CDR3 nucleotides read TGTGCCAGGTCTCTCGCCGGGAAACGAAGGGCCTATGGCTACACCTTC.

The chain uses TRBV27 and TRBJ1-1; TRBD1 matches 8 bases. V shed 4 bases and J 4 bases; nucleotides not matched to a gene: 5. Per germline, CDR1 MNHEY and CDR2 SMNVEV (reference sequence). The CDR3 runs to 14 residues. CDR3 DNA: TGTGCCAGCAGTTGGGGACAGGCTGGCACTGAAGCTTTCTTT. Translated: CASSWGQAGTEAFF.

This clone was counted only a few times. The CDR3 is CASSGRIQYF. CDR3 in DNA: TGTGCCAGCTCCGGGAGAATTCAGTACTTC. This chain uses TRBV28 with TRBJ2-4; a possible D gene is TRBD2 (6 bases). The CDR3 has 10 residues. Per the germline V gene, CDR1 is MDHEN and CDR2 is SYDVKM. Deletions cut 8 bases from V and 10 bases from J, with 9 bases between.

This chain links TRBV7-8 with TRBJ2-7; 9 positions match TRBD2. With V trimmed by 9 bases and J by 4 bases, 13 bases remained unmatched. Germline CDR1 is SGHVS and CDR2 is FQNEAQ. The CDR3 is made up of 15 amino acids. The CDR3 here is CASLRASGNGYEQYF. As DNA, the CDR3 is TGTGCCAGTCTCCGGGCTAGCGGGAACGGGTACGAGCAGTACTTC.

The V call is TRBV20-1, the J call TRBJ1-5; 7 bases fit TRBD1. Germline loops: CDR1 DFQATT, CDR2 SNEGSKA (reference sequence). The CDR3 has 13 amino acids. The junction had 8 bases not matched to a gene; V was cut back by 3 bases and J by 9 bases. The CDR3 sequence is CSASQVQGGPQHF. CDR3 in DNA: TGCAGTGCTAGTCAGGTCCAGGGGGGGCCCCAGCATTTT.

This sequence joins TRBV7-3 and TRBJ1-1, with a tentative D call TRBD1 (5 bases). V gave up 8 bases and J gave up 5 bases, with 18 bases separating them. There are 14 residues in the CDR3. Germline CDR1 SGHTA, CDR2 FQGTGA. For the CDR3, the DNA is TGTGCCAGCCGGCGCGACAGCCCTCATACTGAAGCTTTCTTT. Protein sequence: CASRRDSPHTEAFF. Variable domain in full (rest from reference TRBV7-3 and TRBJ1-1): GAGVSQTPSNKVTEKGKYVELRCDPISGHTALYWYRQSLGQGPEFLIYFQGTGAADDSGLPNDRFFAVRPEGSVSTLKIQRTERGDSAVYLCASRRDSPHTEAFFGQGTRLTVV.

V gene TRBV19 combines with J gene TRBJ2-2; TRBD1 might be the D (5 bases). Trimming stripped 5 bases from V and 1 base from J, with 8 bases between. Germline CDR1 is LNHDA and CDR2 is SQIVND (reference sequence). The CDR3 runs to 14 residues. For the CDR3, the DNA is TGTGCCAGTAGTCAAAGGGGGAACACCGGGGAGCTGTTTTTT. Translated, it gives CASSQRGNTGELFF.

The V call is TRBV4-3, the J call TRBJ2-5; 9 nucleotides agree with TRBD2. Germline V gene sequence: CDR1 LGHNA, CDR2 YSLEER. CDR3 size: 16 residues. The V segment lost 0 bases and the J segment 2 bases; nucleotides outside the gene matches: 4. In DNA form, the CDR3 reads TGCGCCAGCAGCCAAGAGAGGCTAGCGGGACAAGAGACCCAGTACTTC. Translating it yields CASSQERLAGQETQYF.

The V gene is TRBV13, the J gene TRBJ2-5; a possible D gene is TRBD2 (5 bases). Germline V gene data show CDR1 as PRHDT and CDR2 as FYEKMQ (reference sequence). Trimming removed 4 bases at V and 5 bases at J, with 11 bases between. This CDR3 has 13 amino acids. For the CDR3, the DNA is TGTGCCAGCAGCTACCTACGGAGGGAGACCCAGTACTTC. Its translation is CASSYLRRETQYF.